A selection of T cell receptor beta chains follows, all from one sample in a study of blood T cell repertoires in COVID-19. Sequencing used immunoSEQ multiplex PCR; TCRdb keeps in-frame clones, though not all of them. The table lists 70,000 to 85,000 clones, 70% to 90% of them singletons. The sequenced sample consisted of peripheral blood. The receptors were sampled from a woman of 80 years or more with acute or convalescent COVID-19. Each CDR3 is given without its conserved first and last residue.

v_call: TRBV14; j_call: TRBJ1-1; cdr3_aa: ASSPRFPIESF
v_call: TRBV3-1/TRBV3-2; j_call: TRBJ1-5; cdr3_aa: ASSGTGDQPQH
v_call: TRBV2; j_call: TRBJ1-1; cdr3_aa: ASRGDRGQGNTEAF
v_call: TRBV27; j_call: TRBJ1-1; cdr3_aa: ASSSRPIFDRGDTEAF
v_call: TRBV7-9; j_call: TRBJ2-2; cdr3_aa: ASSNPKTSGGAWGTGELF
v_call: TRBV18; j_call: TRBJ2-5; cdr3_aa: ASSPRGEETQY
v_call: TRBV4-3; j_call: TRBJ1-2; cdr3_aa: ASSSPGEGYT
v_call: TRBV19; j_call: TRBJ1-5; cdr3_aa: ASSIGTGGQPQH
v_call: TRBV24-1; j_call: TRBJ1-2; cdr3_aa: ATSDLEGYGYT
v_call: TRBV27; j_call: TRBJ2-7; cdr3_aa: ASGGYEQY
v_call: TRBV5-1; j_call: TRBJ1-6; cdr3_aa: ASSLGFVQGDSPLH
v_call: TRBV19; j_call: TRBJ1-4; cdr3_aa: ASSIREKLF
v_call: TRBV27; j_call: TRBJ2-4; cdr3_aa: ASSPPRGTGLAKNIQY
v_call: TRBV7-6; j_call: TRBJ2-7; cdr3_aa: ASSSHRDISYEQY
v_call: TRBV6-1; j_call: TRBJ1-3; cdr3_aa: ASSEASGNTIY
v_call: TRBV6-5; j_call: TRBJ1-2; cdr3_aa: ASSYRGVYT
v_call: TRBV19; j_call: TRBJ1-2; cdr3_aa: ASSMPDRGVYGYT
v_call: TRBV2; j_call: TRBJ2-5; cdr3_aa: ATLLAGGETQY
v_call: TRBV9; j_call: TRBJ1-6; cdr3_aa: ASSVRSESPLH
v_call: TRBV7-6; j_call: TRBJ2-1; cdr3_aa: ASSKMDGRSSYNEQF
v_call: TRBV6-5; j_call: TRBJ1-6; cdr3_aa: ASSYSSGVNSPLH
v_call: TRBV11-1; j_call: TRBJ2-1; cdr3_aa: ASMDRGHEQF
v_call: TRBV2; j_call: TRBJ2-3; cdr3_aa: ASSGLALTDTQY
v_call: TRBV11-2; j_call: TRBJ1-4; cdr3_aa: ASSWTGDEKLF
v_call: TRBV2; j_call: TRBJ1-2; cdr3_aa: ASSVRTGHGYT
v_call: TRBV10-2; j_call: TRBJ2-2; cdr3_aa: ASSENVQGVNTGELF
v_call: TRBV19; j_call: TRBJ2-2; cdr3_aa: ASSISRAGGRGAGELF
v_call: TRBV7-3; j_call: TRBJ2-3; cdr3_aa: ASTVGGLRDTQY
v_call: TRBV3-1/TRBV3-2; j_call: TRBJ1-6; cdr3_aa: ASSQEAGTGNSPLH
v_call: TRBV18; j_call: TRBJ2-2; cdr3_aa: ASSPTTTGELF
v_call: TRBV5-1; j_call: TRBJ2-5; cdr3_aa: ASSTYQGAGQETQY
v_call: TRBV10-1; j_call: TRBJ2-1; cdr3_aa: ASSDPGGPVDEQF
v_call: TRBV15; j_call: TRBJ1-1; cdr3_aa: ATSRAGSNTEAF
v_call: TRBV30; j_call: TRBJ1-5; cdr3_aa: AWTGGHNQPQH
v_call: TRBV7-9; j_call: TRBJ2-2; cdr3_aa: ASSSRTGWTGELF
v_call: TRBV7-9; j_call: TRBJ2-3; cdr3_aa: ASSPIGTDTQY
v_call: TRBV7-2; j_call: TRBJ2-7; cdr3_aa: ASSSSTSGGARHEQY
v_call: TRBV5-1; j_call: TRBJ2-3; cdr3_aa: ASSSGGLRVDTQY
v_call: TRBV2; j_call: TRBJ1-1; cdr3_aa: ASTYAYTEAF
v_call: TRBV7-2; j_call: TRBJ1-2; cdr3_aa: ASSSDSRNYGYT
v_call: TRBV24-1; j_call: TRBJ2-1; cdr3_aa: ATSPRAGSSYNEQF
v_call: TRBV2; j_call: TRBJ2-2; cdr3_aa: ASSPSGTSAGELF
v_call: TRBV5-1; j_call: TRBJ2-1; cdr3_aa: ASSRGRDRAVNEQF
v_call: TRBV7-2; j_call: TRBJ2-5; cdr3_aa: ASSSGLAWTQY
v_call: TRBV7-8; j_call: TRBJ1-1; cdr3_aa: ASSLEQNTEAF
v_call: TRBV5-1; j_call: TRBJ2-5; cdr3_aa: ASSLLTGPQETQY
v_call: TRBV7-2; j_call: TRBJ2-5; cdr3_aa: ASSLNGLAGQETQY
v_call: TRBV18; j_call: TRBJ2-1; cdr3_aa: ASSPIQGGEQF
v_call: TRBV7-9; j_call: TRBJ2-7; cdr3_aa: ASSLDLRSEQY
v_call: TRBV2; j_call: TRBJ1-6; cdr3_aa: ASSSGQGHSPLH
v_call: TRBV6-1; j_call: TRBJ1-1; cdr3_aa: ASSEVGGYGSNTEAF
v_call: TRBV6-1; j_call: TRBJ1-4; cdr3_aa: ASTTGTNEKLF
v_call: TRBV5-6; j_call: TRBJ2-7; cdr3_aa: ASSLKGSYEQY